These T cell receptor beta chains were read from a single sample in a study of T cell responses to AZD1222 COVID-19 vaccine. Profiled with immunoSEQ multiplex PCR; TCRdb holds only in-frame clones, not every one. In the table there are more than 100,000 clones, roughly 90% of which are singletons. The sequencing used peripheral blood, collected on day 0 of AZD1222 vaccination. The origin of the receptors is an adult in good health. Both conserved end residues are part of each CDR3.

CDR3 | J | V
CASSDFGVPGELFF | TRBJ2-2 | TRBV2
CASSVGPAGGGEQYF | TRBJ2-7 | TRBV9
CASKKGSHEQYF | TRBJ2-7 | TRBV7-9
CAWSMAGLDGYTF | TRBJ1-2 | TRBV30
CATSDWGQLGETQYF | TRBJ2-5 | TRBV24-1
CASSVGAGGISYEQYF | TRBJ2-7 | TRBV9
CASSAGALQVGAEQYF | TRBJ2-7 | TRBV5-1
CATLLRDGESSNYGYTF | TRBJ1-2 | TRBV10-3
CASSLEGQGADEQFF | TRBJ2-1 | TRBV5-1
CASSQDWTSKETQYF | TRBJ2-5 | TRBV14
CASRGQFNQPQHF | TRBJ1-5 | TRBV2
CASSEGGDYEAFF | TRBJ1-1 | TRBV6-1
CASSGGTVNTEAFF | TRBJ1-1 | TRBV2
CASRASGGFYEQYF | TRBJ2-7 | TRBV6-5
CASSTRLGSQETQYF | TRBJ2-5 | TRBV5-6
CASRTGGDQPQHF | TRBJ1-5 | TRBV2
CASSYGEQETQYF | TRBJ2-5 | TRBV7-9
CASSIRSAHSGNTIYF | TRBJ1-3 | TRBV19
CASSLPQGIGNTIYF | TRBJ1-3 | TRBV13
CASSLGQGTNTGELFF | TRBJ2-2 | TRBV19
CASSQARDRVNEKLFF | TRBJ1-4 | TRBV19
CASSLVGGDSPLHF | TRBJ1-6 | TRBV7-9
CASSLRLALEQYF | TRBJ2-7 | TRBV3-1/TRBV3-2
CATSDGYEQYF | TRBJ2-7 | TRBV24-1
CAILPTPNTEAFF | TRBJ1-1 | TRBV28
CASAGKASGNTIYF | TRBJ1-3 | TRBV19
CASSLAFIPGELFF | TRBJ2-2 | TRBV5-6
CASSYQGQGSQETQYF | TRBJ2-5 | TRBV7-9